This TCR beta chain was sequenced for a study of blood T cells in healthy people across ages. The V end was cut by 6 bases, the J end by 2 bases, with 14 bases between. This CDR3 comprises 14 residues. Germline CDR1 MDHEN, CDR2 SYDVKM. For the second PCR, which ran for about 6 to 12 cycles, a sample-barcoded 5' primer and a J-beta primer mix were used. Carrying 12 random nucleotides, a template-switch adaptor labeled each individual cDNA molecule. One entry per CDR3 protein, called by TCRdb with MiXCR from the 5' RACE reads. The sample contains approximately 690,000 distinct CDR3 sequences, roughly 43% of which appear only once. This clonotype has more than one count but fewer than ten.

What was sequenced was blood. V is TRBV28 and J is TRBJ2-7, with D tentatively TRBD1 (5 bases). The sequence came from a man at least 80 years old in good health. The CDR3 here is CASSLTATPYEQYF. DNA of the CDR3: TGTGCCAGCAGCTTGACAGCGACCCCCTACGAGCAGTACTTC. The variable domain in full, completed from reference TRBV28 and TRBJ2-7, reads DVKVTQSSRYLVKRTGEKVFLECVQDMDHENMFWYRQDPGLGLRLIYFSYDVKMKEKGDIPEGYSVSREKKERFSLILESASTNQTSMYLCASSLTATPYEQYFGPGTRLTVT.